This passage covers 24 T cell receptor beta chains from one sample sequenced in a study of beta chain features in type 1 diabetes. Study-level findings and limits: All four CD4+ subsets of Type 1 diabetes patients contained TCRB CDR3s that were moderately but significantly shorter.

The isolated RNA, all of it, was reverse transcribed, so expressed TCRB transcripts were what got sequenced. Method: immunoSEQ multiplex PCR; TCRdb's copy keeps in-frame clones and lacks some. The table includes a few hundred thousand clones, around a tenth detected once. The antigens these receptors bind are not known. The sequencing input was central memory CD4+ T cells from blood. These receptors were collected from a man younger than 40 with type 1 diabetes.

The V call is TRBV6-1, the J call TRBJ2-7; 12 bases fit TRBD1. J was trimmed by 5 bases and V by 7 bases; bases with no gene match: 6. The CDR3 has 14 residues. Germline values: CDR1 MNHNS, CDR2 SASEGT. The CDR3 region has the DNA TGTGCCAGCATTACCGGGACAGGGGGCAACGAGCAGTACTTC. Its protein product is CASITGTGGNEQYF.

A few counts support this clone. V usage is TRBV6-6 and J usage is TRBJ2-7; D perhaps matches TRBD1 (6 bases). From germline, CDR1 is MNHNY and CDR2 SVGAGI (reference sequence). V lost 6 bases to trimming and J lost 2 bases, with 11 bases between them. This CDR3 is 13 amino acids long. The CDR3 DNA follows: TGTGCCAGCAGCCCCGGGACAACCTACGAGCAGTACTTC. Translating it yields CASSPGTTYEQYF.

This clone came up many times. The chain is built from TRBV7-3 and TRBJ2-1; D is possibly TRBD1 (8 bases). CDR1 SGHTA and CDR2 FQGTGA come from the germline V gene. The length of the CDR3 is 13 residues. Trimming removed 4 bases at V and 14 bases at J, with 18 bases between. DNA for the CDR3: TGTGCCAGCAGCTCCTCAAGACAGGGGAGGGAGTTCTTC. Its translation is CASSSSRQGREFF.

The chain employs TRBV5-6 and TRBJ2-5, with a possible D match to TRBD1 (5 bases). The V end was cut by 0 bases, the J end by 6 bases, with 15 bases between. This CDR3 region has 15 residues. CDR1 is SGHDT and CDR2 is YYEEEE in the germline V gene. The CDR3 region is CASSLGTGSYQTQYF. CDR3 bases: TGTGCCAGCAGCTTGGGCACAGGCAGCTACCAGACCCAGTACTTC.

V usage is TRBV5-4 and J usage is TRBJ1-4; D call uncertain. The germline gives CDR1 SGHNT, CDR2 YYREEE (reference sequence). V was cut by 0 bases and J by 1 base, with 7 bases left in between. There are 15 residues in the CDR3. CDR3 sequence (DNA): TGTGCCAGCAGCTTGGGTGCAGGAACTAATGAAAAACTGTTTTTT. Its translation is CASSLGAGTNEKLFF.

The gene calls are TRBV18 and TRBJ1-2, with D possibly matching TRBD1 (6 bases). CDR3 length: 15 residues. The germline V gene has CDR1 KGHSH and CDR2 LQKENI. V was shortened by 3 bases and J by 6 bases, with 17 bases between the two germline ends. CDR3 sequence (DNA): TGTGCCAGCTCACCGGGCAACAGGGCGGGGAATGGCTACACCTTC. Amino acids: CASSPGNRAGNGYTF.

The J gene is TRBJ2-5, the V gene TRBV7-9; D ambiguous. The germline V gene has CDR1 SEHNR and CDR2 FQNEAQ (reference sequence). V shed 3 bases and J shed 5 bases, with 4 bases lying between them. The CDR3 sequence is 11 residues long. This chain's CDR3 is CASSLLETQYF. The CDR3, as DNA: TGTGCCAGCAGCTTGCTCGAGACCCAGTACTTC.

This chain uses TRBV4-3 with TRBJ1-2; D unclear. CDR1 is LGHNA and CDR2 is YSLEER in the germline V gene. CDR3 length: 15 residues. The germline V and J ends were trimmed by 4 bases and 0 bases, with 12 bases remaining between them. The chain's CDR3 is CASSPGGSANYGYTF. The CDR3 bases are TGCGCCAGCAGCCCGGGCGGATCAGCTAACTATGGCTACACCTTC.

The chain links TRBV7-6 to TRBJ2-1; 9 bases line up with TRBD2. V gave up 1 base and J gave up 5 bases; unmatched junction bases: 9. This CDR3 spans 17 amino acids. Germline V lookup: CDR1 SGHVS, CDR2 FNYEAQ. CDR3 residues: CASSLESSGIENNEQFF. CDR3 DNA: TGTGCCAGCAGCTTAGAATCTAGCGGGATTGAGAACAATGAGCAGTTCTTC.

This chain joins TRBV28 and TRBJ2-2; 7 positions agree with TRBD2. Germline lookup yields CDR1 MDHEN and CDR2 SYDVKM. CDR3 length: 14 residues. The ends lost 10 bases at V and 2 bases at J; junction bases unmatched: 7. CDR3 residues: CAILSGINTGELFF. The CDR3, as DNA: TGTGCCATCCTGAGCGGGATCAACACCGGGGAGCTGTTTTTT.

This clone has only a few counts. The gene calls are TRBV6-1 and TRBJ1-1; D not resolved. CDR1 MNHNS and CDR2 SASEGT come from the germline V gene. The V gene lost 8 bases and the J gene lost 0 bases, with 10 bases spanning the gap. The CDR3 consists of 13 residues. The CDR3 spells CASCRTVNTEAFF. The CDR3 DNA reads as TGTGCCAGCTGCCGGACCGTGAACACTGAAGCTTTCTTT.

The V and J genes are TRBV18 and TRBJ2-1, with a possible D match to TRBD1 (6 bases). Germline lookup yields CDR1 KGHSH and CDR2 LQKENI. This CDR3 is 16 amino acids long. V gave up 0 bases and J gave up 4 bases, with 13 bases separating them. CDR3 residues: CASSPPNRVNYNEQFF. The CDR3 nucleotides are TGTGCCAGCTCACCACCTAACAGGGTTAATTACAATGAGCAGTTCTTC. The complete variable domain, with remaining parts taken from reference TRBV18 and TRBJ2-1, reads NAGVMQNPRHLVRRRGQEARLRCSPMKGHSHVYWYRQLPEEGLKFMVYLQKENIIDESGMPKERFSAEFPKEGPSILRIQQVVRGDSAAYFCASSPPNRVNYNEQFFGPGTRLTVL.

The gene calls are TRBV6-5 and TRBJ2-1; TRBD1 is a possible D gene (6 bases). Trimming took 6 bases from V and 4 from J, leaving 10 bases between them. This CDR3 region has 13 residues. Per the germline V gene, CDR1 is MNHEY and CDR2 is SVGAGI. The CDR3 DNA sequence: TGTGCCAGCAGATGGACAGAGTACAATGAGCAGTTCTTC. Residues: CASRWTEYNEQFF.

This clone appeared a few times. This chain links TRBV6-1 with TRBJ1-5; TRBD1 is a possible D gene (6 bases). Trimming left V 1 base short and J 7 bases short, with 8 bases between. This CDR3 spans 13 amino acids. CDR1 is MNHNS, CDR2 SASEGT, per germline. CDR3 sequence: CASSEGGQQPQHF. The DNA of the CDR3 is TGTGCCAGCAGTGAAGGGGGGCAGCAGCCCCAGCATTTT.

The chain carries TRBV19 and TRBJ1-4; 9 bases are shared with TRBD1. The CDR3 totals 18 residues. V gave up 7 bases and J gave up 0 bases; unmatched junction bases: 12. In germline, CDR1 is LNHDA, CDR2 SQIVND (reference sequence). DNA of the CDR3: TGTGCCAGTAACCCTCGGACAGGGGAAATTGCAACTAATGAAAAACTGTTTTTT. Translating gives CASNPRTGEIATNEKLFF.

The CDR3 loop reads CASSVGGYGEKLFF. CDR3 nucleotides: TGCGCCAGCAGCGTAGGGGGCTATGGTGAAAAACTGTTTTTT. The chain is built from TRBV5-1 and TRBJ1-4; the match to TRBD1 covers 7 bases. The CDR3 has 14 amino acids. Per germline, CDR1 SGHRS and CDR2 YFSETQ. Trimming took 4 bases from V and 7 from J; bases not matched to a gene: 7.

This clone has more than one count but fewer than ten. The V and J genes are TRBV6-5 and TRBJ2-7; possibly TRBD2 for D (5 bases). This CDR3 contains 16 residues. Germline CDR1 reads MNHEY; CDR2 reads SVGAGI. Between the trimmed V and J ends, which lost 4 bases and 1 base, there was a span of 17 bases. CDR3 nucleotide sequence: TGTGCCAGCAGTTCCTCAAGGAGGAGCCATTCCTACGAGCAGTACTTC. Its protein product is CASSSSRRSHSYEQYF.

The table lists this clone with many counts. This chain joins TRBV29-1 and TRBJ2-7; D assignment may be TRBD1 or TRBD2 (6 bases each). CDR1 and CDR2 (germline): SQVTM, ANQGSEA. The CDR3 contains 11 residues. The germline V and J ends were trimmed by 7 bases and 5 bases, with 12 bases remaining between them. In nucleotides, the CDR3 is TGCAGCGGGGGGGCGGGACACGAGCAGTACTTC. Amino acids: CSGGAGHEQYF.

This clone was recorded a few times. The chain couples TRBV4-1 to TRBJ2-7, with no clear D. Trimming took off 0 bases at V and 4 bases at J, with 4 bases between the two ends. The CDR3 has 12 residues. CDR1 and CDR2 from the germline V gene are MGHRA and YSYEKL. The CDR3 nucleotides are TGCGCCAGCAGCCAAGAGGATTACGAGCAGTACTTC. It encodes CASSQEDYEQYF.

This clone was counted between two and nine times. The genes are TRBV28 and TRBJ2-7, with D hard to call. CDR3 length: 11 amino acids. CDR1 is MDHEN, CDR2 SYDVKM, per germline. Trimming shortened V by 6 bases and J by 2 bases, and 5 bases separated the two germline ends. In DNA form, the CDR3 reads TGTGCCAGCAGAGTAACCTACGAGCAGTACTTC. It is translated as CASRVTYEQYF.

The V call is TRBV7-2, the J call TRBJ2-3; D is undetermined. Germline V lookup: CDR1 SGHTA, CDR2 FQGNSA. V lost 0 bases and J lost 0, with 4 bases in between. The CDR3 loop spans 14 amino acids. CDR3 protein: CASSLAGSTDTQYF. In DNA, the CDR3 is TGTGCCAGCAGCTTAGCCGGAAGCACAGATACGCAGTATTTT.

This clone was counted a few times. The chain uses TRBV6-4 and TRBJ2-7; D remains ambiguous. Trimming shortened V by 3 bases and J by 2 bases, and 14 bases separated the two germline ends. The germline V gene encodes CDR1 MRHNA and CDR2 SNTAGT. The CDR3 has 15 residues. CDR3 loop: CASSENYGSTYEQYF. CDR3 DNA sequence: TGTGCCAGCAGTGAGAACTACGGATCTACCTACGAGCAGTACTTC.

The chain's CDR3 is CASSFGQGNGYTF. The CDR3 DNA reads as TGTGCCAGCAGCTTCGGACAGGGTAATGGCTACACCTTC. This chain joins TRBV5-4 and TRBJ1-2; 8 bases are a match to TRBD1. V shed 2 bases, J shed 6 bases, and the junction held 3 bases outside the gene matches. Germline V gene data show CDR1 as SGHNT and CDR2 as YYREEE (reference sequence). This CDR3 spans 13 amino acids.

This clone was recorded a few times. The CDR3 DNA is TGTGCCAGCAGCTCGACAGGGAGGATGGTCAATGAGCAGTTCTTC. It codes for CASSSTGRMVNEQFF. The rearrangement joins TRBV5-5 to TRBJ2-1, with D possibly TRBD1 on 7 matching bases. Trimming removed 3 bases from V and 6 bases from J, with 16 bases in between. CDR3 size: 15 residues. CDR1 and CDR2 (germline): SGHKS, YYEKEE (reference sequence).